These 11 T cell receptor beta chains were all obtained from the same sample, sequenced in a study of shared T cell receptors in the human thymus. Some clones are missing from TCRdb's copy, which holds only in-frame ones; the method was immunoSEQ multiplex PCR. In the table there are approximately 490,000 clones, approximately 78% of which are singletons. This sample was also put to use in a study of human thymus T cells.

The source material was thymocytes. These receptors were collected from a boy under two years old with a congenital heart defect.

This clone was picked up a small number of times. The V call is TRBV4-2, the J call TRBJ1-1; TRBD1 matches 11 bases. The germline CDR1 and CDR2 sequences are LGHNA and YNFKEQ. V was pared by 2 bases and J by 0 bases, with 11 bases of the junction left unmatched. The CDR3 loop spans 19 amino acids. CDR3 nucleotides: TGTGCCAGCAGCCAACTGGGACAGGGGGATCGGAGATTGAACACTGAAGCTTTCTTT. Translating gives CASSQLGQGDRRLNTEAFF.

The CDR3, as DNA: TGTGCCAGCAGACGACAGGACTTCTCTGGGGCCAACGTCCTGACTTTC. Translated: CASRRQDFSGANVLTF. The chain has TRBV27 and TRBJ2-6; tentative D call: TRBD1 (6 bases). V shed 6 bases and J shed 0 bases, with 12 bases lying between them. Germline V lookup: CDR1 MNHEY, CDR2 SMNVEV (reference sequence). The CDR3 sequence is 16 residues long.

The V call is TRBV5-1, the J call TRBJ2-3, with TRBD1 as a possible D gene (5 bases). The germline V and J ends were trimmed by 1 base and 0 bases, with 15 bases remaining between them. CDR1 and CDR2 (germline): SGHRS, YFSETQ. This CDR3 contains 17 residues. The CDR3 protein is CASSLRQNASSTDTQYF. DNA for the CDR3: TGCGCCAGCAGCTTGCGACAGAATGCTTCTAGCACAGATACGCAGTATTTT.

In this sample, this clone turned up a few times. The chain couples TRBV7-2 to TRBJ2-7; a weak D match, TRBD2 (5 bases). The CDR3 contains 15 residues. Germline CDR1 SGHTA, CDR2 FQGNSA. V gave up 2 bases and J gave up 1 base, with 12 bases separating them. CDR3 protein: CASSLYLGVSYEQYF. The DNA of the CDR3 is TGTGCCAGCAGCTTATACCTCGGGGTGTCCTACGAGCAGTACTTC.

The chain links TRBV7-2 to TRBJ2-7; no definite D call. Trimming pared 0 bases from V and 5 bases from J, leaving 14 bases between. This CDR3 contains 15 residues. Germline CDR1 is SGHTA and CDR2 is FQGNSA. This CDR3 reads CASSLAQTYYNEQYF. In nucleotides, the CDR3 is TGTGCCAGCAGCTTAGCCCAGACCTACTATAACGAGCAGTACTTC.

The chain recombines TRBV7-9 with TRBJ2-6; D might be TRBD1 (7 bases). The CDR3 totals 16 residues. Trimming shortened V by 5 bases and J by 0 bases, and 11 bases separated the two germline ends. Germline loops: CDR1 SEHNR, CDR2 FQNEAQ (reference sequence). The CDR3: CASSGQEGSGANVLTF. CDR3 nucleotides: TGTGCCAGCAGCGGACAGGAGGGCTCTGGGGCCAACGTCCTGACTTTC.

The chain recombines TRBV5-6 with TRBJ2-1; 9 bases match TRBD2. The germline V gene has CDR1 SGHDT and CDR2 YYEEEE. The CDR3 spans 14 residues. The V gene end was trimmed by 5 bases and the J gene end by 7 bases; junction bases not matched to a gene: 7. The CDR3 region has the DNA TGTGCCAGCAGACTTGGGACTAGCCCGAATGAGCAGTTCTTC. This sequence encodes CASRLGTSPNEQFF.

The chain employs TRBV27 and TRBJ2-3, with D possibly TRBD2 on 7 matching bases. Per germline, CDR1 MNHEY and CDR2 SMNVEV (reference sequence). Trimming took off 4 bases at V and 4 bases at J, with 21 bases between the two ends. The CDR3 runs to 17 residues. The DNA of the CDR3 is TGTGCCAGCAGTTCCCTAGGGGGGGGTGCCCCCGCAGATACGCAGTATTTT. This translates into CASSSLGGGAPADTQYF.

This chain connects TRBV7-6 to TRBJ2-2; a weak D match, TRBD1 (6 bases). Looked up from germline, CDR1 is SGHVS and CDR2 is FNYEAQ. Trimming left V 6 bases short and J 6 bases short, with 11 bases between. This CDR3 region has 13 residues. This CDR3 is CASRSGVPGELFF. DNA for the CDR3: TGTGCCAGCAGATCAGGGGTCCCCGGGGAGCTGTTTTTT.

In nucleotides, the CDR3 is TGTGCCTGGAGTGTACGCCCTCACGGGGATAGCAATCAGCCCCAGCATTTT. Protein product: CAWSVRPHGDSNQPQHF. The chain links TRBV30 to TRBJ1-5; D gene uncertain. The germline gives CDR1 GTSNPN, CDR2 SVGIG (reference sequence). V was cut by 0 bases and J by 0 bases, with 15 bases left in between. The CDR3 is made up of 17 amino acids.

The chain couples TRBV28 to TRBJ2-3, with D possibly matching TRBD1 (5 bases). V dropped 1 base and J dropped 4 bases, with 9 bases sitting between them. The germline V gene has CDR1 MDHEN and CDR2 SYDVKM. CDR3 length equals 14 residues. The CDR3 nucleotides read TGTGCCAGCAGTTTATTGGCAGGGTCAGATACGCAGTATTTT. This translates into CASSLLAGSDTQYF.